Listed here are 20 T cell receptor beta chains from one sample, sequenced in a study of vaccination and CD4 T cells after COVID-19 (dated by TCRdb to the early 2020s). Per the publication, the treatment or condition label means: approximately nine-day PBMC culture with coronavirus spike peptide pools or control peptides (ViraFEST assay). Which antigens these TCRs recognize remains unknown. Library generation was performed with PCR. These reads were obtained on an Illumina iSeq 100. TCR sequencing of DNA from cultured CD4+ T cells used the Oncomine TCR Beta short-read assay at the Johns Hopkins FTIC core. Starting from the raw public reads, TCRdb applied fastp trimming at Q25, assembled clones with MiXCR and retained in-frame beta chains. Rows are unified per CDR3 protein, each entry keeping the most common DNA and genes. The table for this sample lists around 14,000 distinct CDR3 sequences; approximately 47% of them were counted only once. About 12% of the sample rests with the top ten.

The sequencing input was CD4+ T cells from blood, cultured in vitro. The receptor set was obtained from a human donor who had recovered from COVID-19.

The V gene is TRBV19, the J gene TRBJ1-4; tentatively, D is TRBD1 (5 bases). The V gene lost 11 bases and the J gene lost 7 bases, with 20 bases spanning the gap. Germline assignment: CDR1 LNHDA and CDR2 SQIVND (reference sequence). This CDR3 is 14 amino acids long. The CDR3 protein is CASKFGGTGEKLFF. CDR3 nucleotides: TGTGCCTCTAAATTCGGGGGAACGGGTGAAAAACTGTTTTTT.

This clonotype came up a few times. V usage is TRBV7-2 and J usage is TRBJ2-5; tentatively, D is TRBD1 (6 bases). Germline values: CDR1 SGHTA, CDR2 FQGNSA. V lost 4 bases to trimming and J lost 5 bases, with 17 bases between them. The CDR3 loop spans 15 amino acids. CDR3 sequence (DNA): TGTGCCAGCAGCTCAACAGGGTTACGAGTCGAGACCCAGTACTTC. Residues: CASSSTGLRVETQYF.

This clonotype has a handful of counts. The genes are TRBV2 and TRBJ2-3; D possibly corresponds to TRBD2 (5 bases). Deletions cut 6 bases from V and 3 bases from J, with 13 bases between. Per the germline V gene, CDR1 is SNHLY and CDR2 is FYNNEI. The CDR3 loop spans 14 amino acids. CDR3 nucleotides: TGTGCCAGCAGACTGATTCGGGAAACAGATACGCAGTATTTT. Translated, it gives CASRLIRETDTQYF.

V is TRBV9 and J is TRBJ2-5; no clear D gene. Trimming cost V 0 bases and J 3 bases, with 12 bases left between them. CDR3 length equals 15 residues. The germline CDR1 and CDR2 sequences are SGDLS and YYNGEE. The DNA of the CDR3 is TGTGCCAGCAGCGTAGATCCGGGCGGTGAAGAGACCCAGTACTTC. As protein: CASSVDPGGEETQYF.

This chain joins TRBV7-9 and TRBJ2-3, with a weak D call TRBD2 (6 bases). The V and J ends lost 4 bases and 0 bases respectively, with 11 bases between them. Germline CDR1 reads SEHNR; CDR2 reads FQNEAQ (reference sequence). The CDR3 covers 15 residues. The CDR3: CASSSEAGSTDTQYF. CDR3 coding DNA: TGTGCCAGCAGCTCCGAGGCGGGAAGCACAGATACGCAGTATTTT.

The table lists this clonotype with a few counts. The chain couples TRBV28 to TRBJ1-4; a weak D match, TRBD1 (5 bases). Between the trimmed V and J ends, which lost 3 bases and 8 bases, there was a span of 10 bases. This CDR3 spans 13 amino acids. Germline CDR1 and CDR2: MDHEN and SYDVKM. In DNA, the CDR3 is TGTGCCAGCAGTTTTGCAGGGTCCGAAAAACTGTTTTTT. Translating gives CASSFAGSEKLFF.

V gene TRBV6-5 combines with J gene TRBJ1-5, with 7 bases lining up with TRBD1. This CDR3 has 15 amino acids. Germline lookup yields CDR1 MNHEY and CDR2 SVGAGI. V shed 4 bases, J shed 4 bases, and the junction held 7 bases outside the gene matches. DNA of the CDR3: TGTGCCAGCAGTTCGCGACAGGGTGGGAATCAGCCCCAGCATTTT. Translating gives CASSSRQGGNQPQHF.

In this sample, this clonotype turned up a few times. This chain connects TRBV4-3 to TRBJ2-7, with D perhaps matching TRBD1 (6 bases). V was cut by 6 bases and J by 6 bases, with 12 bases left in between. Germline V gene sequence: CDR1 LGHNA, CDR2 YSLEER. There are 12 residues in the CDR3. The CDR3 DNA is TGCGCCAGCAGACCCAACAGGGTCGAGCAGTACTTC. Amino acid sequence: CASRPNRVEQYF.

J is TRBJ1-1 and V is TRBV6-1, with D hard to call. V was trimmed by 3 bases and J by 5 bases, leaving 7 bases between them. Germline V gene lookup returns CDR1 MNHNS and CDR2 SASEGT. The CDR3 totals 12 residues. CDR3 protein: CASSEVGTEAFF. The CDR3 nucleotides are TGTGCCAGCAGTGAGGTGGGAACTGAAGCTTTCTTT.

This clonotype was seen a few times. The genes are TRBV7-2 and TRBJ1-1; possible D gene TRBD1, 5 bases. The CDR3 totals 14 residues. Trimming left V 5 bases short and J 1 base short, with 11 bases between. CDR1 and CDR2 from the germline V gene are SGHTA and FQGNSA. The CDR3 loop is CASSTARGNTEAFF. As DNA, the CDR3 is TGTGCCAGCAGCACCGCGAGGGGGAACACTGAAGCTTTCTTT. The full variable domain, completed using reference TRBV7-2 and TRBJ1-1, is GAGVSQSPSNKVTEKGKDVELRCDPISGHTALYWYRQSLGQGLEFLIYFQGNSAPDKSGLPSDRFSAERTGGSVSTLTIQRTQQEDSAVYLCASSTARGNTEAFFGQGTRLTVV.

The chain combines TRBV20-1 with TRBJ1-6; 9 positions agree with TRBD1. The CDR3 loop spans 14 amino acids. The germline CDR1 and CDR2 sequences are DFQATT and SNEGSKA (reference sequence). V shed 1 base, J shed 7 bases, and the junction held 2 bases outside the gene matches. For the CDR3, the DNA is TGCAGTGCTAGAGGTGGGACAGGGAATTCACCCCTCCACTTT. It yields the protein CSARGGTGNSPLHF.

This clonotype was detected only once. V usage is TRBV11-3 and J usage is TRBJ2-3; 7 bases match TRBD2. V lost 8 bases, J lost 2 bases, and 10 bases stayed unmatched. The CDR3 spans 15 residues. The germline V gene has CDR1 SGHNT and CDR2 YENEEA. The CDR3 nucleotides are TGTGCCAGCCAGGGCGGTCGGGGGGACACAGATACGCAGTATTTT. It encodes CASQGGRGDTDTQYF.

The V gene is TRBV7-2, the J gene TRBJ2-1, with TRBD2 matching over 7 bases. Germline loops: CDR1 SGHTA, CDR2 FQGNSA. This CDR3 region has 12 residues. Trimming removed 5 bases from V and 10 bases from J; junction bases left unmatched: 5. CDR3 amino acids: CASSRTREEQFF. CDR3 sequence (DNA): TGTGCCAGCAGCCGGACTAGGGAAGAGCAGTTCTTC.

The chain joins TRBV5-1 to TRBJ1-5; D gene unclear. Looked up from germline, CDR1 is SGHRS and CDR2 is YFSETQ. Trimming cost V 4 bases and J 0 bases, with 14 bases left between them. The CDR3 consists of 16 residues. CDR3 coding DNA: TGCGCCAGCAGCGAGAGGGCGGGAGGTAGCAATCAGCCCCAGCATTTT. Translated: CASSERAGGSNQPQHF.

This chain connects TRBV19 to TRBJ1-5; TRBD1 matches 7 bases. The length of the CDR3 is 17 residues. Trimming removed 5 bases from V and 6 bases from J; junction bases left unmatched: 16. CDR1 and CDR2 from the germline V gene are LNHDA and SQIVND (reference sequence). The CDR3 DNA follows: TGTGCCAGTAGTTCCCAGGGGGGCAGTTGGGCGGCTCAGCCCCAGCATTTT. Protein: CASSSQGGSWAAQPQHF.

This chain connects TRBV6-2 or TRBV6-3 to TRBJ2-4; TRBD2 aligns across 8 bases. The CDR3 loop spans 14 amino acids. V gave up 2 bases and J gave up 8 bases; unmatched junction bases: 5. The germline V gene encodes CDR1 MNHEY and CDR2 SVGEGT. The CDR3 region has the DNA TGTGCCAGCAGTTACCGGGGGGGCATGGACATTCAGTACTTC. It yields the protein CASSYRGGMDIQYF.

This sequence joins TRBV19 and TRBJ1-1; the D is unclear. V was cut by 7 bases and J by 2 bases, with 8 bases left in between. CDR1 is LNHDA and CDR2 is SQIVND in the germline V gene (reference sequence). This CDR3 contains 12 residues. The CDR3 nucleotides are TGTGCCAGTAAAGATCTAAACACTGAAGCTTTCTTT. Translation: CASKDLNTEAFF.

As DNA, the CDR3 is TGTGCCAGCAGCTTTGGGTCTCGGGATTCACCCCTCCACTTT. Encoded protein: CASSFGSRDSPLHF. This chain uses TRBV7-9 with TRBJ1-6; D uncertain. The CDR3 covers 14 residues. The V and J ends lost 3 bases and 8 bases respectively, with 11 bases between them. Germline V gene sequence: CDR1 SEHNR, CDR2 FQNEAQ (reference sequence).

Concerning this clonotype: One end of the junction varies from germline; a read error may be responsible. J is TRBJ1-2 and V is TRBV6-2 or TRBV6-3; possible D gene TRBD1, 6 bases. Germline V gene lookup returns CDR1 MNHEY and CDR2 SVGEGT. The CDR3 consists of 14 residues. DNA for the CDR3: TGTACCAGCAGTTACCTGGGGGCCGGCTATGGCTACACCTTC. Translation: CTSSYLGAGYGYTF.

V is TRBV7-9 and J is TRBJ2-3; D may be TRBD2 (6 bases). Trimming cost V 0 bases and J 7 bases, with 11 bases left between them. The length of the CDR3 is 14 residues. CDR1 and CDR2 from the germline V gene are SEHNR and FQNEAQ (reference sequence). CDR3 sequence: CASSLAIAGNTQYF. In DNA, the CDR3 is TGTGCCAGCAGCTTAGCTATCGCGGGAAATACGCAGTATTTT.